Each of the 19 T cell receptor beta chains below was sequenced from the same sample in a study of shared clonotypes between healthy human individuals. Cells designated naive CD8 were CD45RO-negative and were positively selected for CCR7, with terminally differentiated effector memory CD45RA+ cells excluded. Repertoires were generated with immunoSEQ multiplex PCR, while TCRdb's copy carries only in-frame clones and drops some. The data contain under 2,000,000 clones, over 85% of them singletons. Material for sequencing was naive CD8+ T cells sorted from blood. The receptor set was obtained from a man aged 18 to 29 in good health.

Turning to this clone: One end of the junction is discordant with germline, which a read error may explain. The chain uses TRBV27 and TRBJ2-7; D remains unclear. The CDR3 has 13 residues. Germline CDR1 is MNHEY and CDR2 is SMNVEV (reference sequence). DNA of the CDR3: TGTGCCAGCAGTCTATCCTTAGACTACGAGCAGTACTTC. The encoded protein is CASSLSLDYEQYF.

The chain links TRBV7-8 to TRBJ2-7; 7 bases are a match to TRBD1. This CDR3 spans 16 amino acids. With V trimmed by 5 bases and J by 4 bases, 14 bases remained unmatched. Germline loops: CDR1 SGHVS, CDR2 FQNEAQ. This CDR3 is CASSRDSLIPVYEQYF. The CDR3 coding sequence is TGTGCCAGCAGCCGGGACAGTTTAATTCCTGTGTACGAGCAGTACTTC.

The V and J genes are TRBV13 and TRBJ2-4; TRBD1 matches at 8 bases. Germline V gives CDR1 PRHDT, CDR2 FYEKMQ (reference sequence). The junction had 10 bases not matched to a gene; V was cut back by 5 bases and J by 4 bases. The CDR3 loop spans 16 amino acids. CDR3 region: CASSTVDGQGKNIQYF. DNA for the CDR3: TGTGCCAGCAGCACCGTTGACGGACAGGGTAAAAACATTCAGTACTTC.

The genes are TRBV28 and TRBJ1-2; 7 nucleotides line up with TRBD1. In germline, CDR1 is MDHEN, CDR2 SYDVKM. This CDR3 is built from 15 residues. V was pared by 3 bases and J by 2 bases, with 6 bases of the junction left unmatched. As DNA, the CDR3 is TGTGCCAGCAGTTTGGAGCCAGGGGGAAACTATGGCTACACCTTC. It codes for CASSLEPGGNYGYTF.

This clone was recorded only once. The CDR3 reads CASSRDQETQYF. The CDR3 DNA reads TGTGCCAGCAGCCGGGACCAAGAGACCCAGTACTTC. This chain uses TRBV27 with TRBJ2-5; D gene ambiguous. Germline assignment: CDR1 MNHEY and CDR2 SMNVEV (reference sequence). The CDR3 is made up of 12 amino acids. The V and J ends lost 6 bases and 0 bases respectively, with 5 bases between them.

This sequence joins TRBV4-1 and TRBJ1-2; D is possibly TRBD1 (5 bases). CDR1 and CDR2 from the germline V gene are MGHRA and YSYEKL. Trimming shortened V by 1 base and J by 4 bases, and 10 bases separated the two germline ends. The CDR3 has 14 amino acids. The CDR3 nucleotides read TGCGCCAGCAGCCAAGCGCAGGGAGGCTATGGCTACACCTTC. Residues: CASSQAQGGYGYTF.

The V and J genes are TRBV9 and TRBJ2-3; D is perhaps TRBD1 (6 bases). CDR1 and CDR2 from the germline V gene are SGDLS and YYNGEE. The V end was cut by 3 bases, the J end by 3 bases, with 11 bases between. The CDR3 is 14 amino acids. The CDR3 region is CASSAYRETDTQYF. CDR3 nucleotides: TGTGCCAGCAGCGCCTACAGGGAAACAGATACGCAGTATTTT.

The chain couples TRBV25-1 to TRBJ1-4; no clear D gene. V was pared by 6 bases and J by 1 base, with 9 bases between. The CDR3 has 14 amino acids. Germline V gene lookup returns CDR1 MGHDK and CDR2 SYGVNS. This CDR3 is CASSLVGTNEKLFF. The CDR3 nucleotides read TGTGCCAGCAGCCTAGTGGGAACTAATGAAAAACTGTTTTTT.

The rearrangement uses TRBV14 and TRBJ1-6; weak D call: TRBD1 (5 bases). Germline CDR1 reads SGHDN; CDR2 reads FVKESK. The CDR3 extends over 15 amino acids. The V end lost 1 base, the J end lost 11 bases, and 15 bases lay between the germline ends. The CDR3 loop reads CASSQGTIRDPPLHF. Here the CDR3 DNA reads TGTGCCAGCAGCCAAGGGACGATCAGGGATCCACCCCTCCACTTT.

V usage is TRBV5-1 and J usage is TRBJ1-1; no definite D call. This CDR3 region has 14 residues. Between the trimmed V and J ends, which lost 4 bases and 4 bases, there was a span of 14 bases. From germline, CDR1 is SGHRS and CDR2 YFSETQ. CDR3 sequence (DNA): TGCGCCAGCAGCCTGGGTCCCTACCCCACTGAAGCTTTCTTT. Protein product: CASSLGPYPTEAFF.

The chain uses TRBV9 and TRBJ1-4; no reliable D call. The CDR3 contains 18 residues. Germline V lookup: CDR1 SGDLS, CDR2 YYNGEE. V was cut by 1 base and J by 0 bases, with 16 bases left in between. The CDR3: CASSVSPSTQATNEKLFF. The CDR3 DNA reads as TGTGCCAGCAGCGTAAGCCCCTCTACTCAGGCAACTAATGAAAAACTGTTTTTT.

This CDR3 reads CASSHLIGTPAGETQYF. DNA for the CDR3: TGTGCCAGCAGCCATTTAATCGGGACCCCCGCCGGGGAGACCCAGTACTTC. The chain links TRBV7-9 to TRBJ2-5; D tentatively reads TRBD1 or TRBD2 (5 bases each). The CDR3 contains 17 residues. Trimming pared 5 bases from V and 5 bases from J, leaving 24 bases between. The germline V gene has CDR1 SEHNR and CDR2 FQNEAQ (reference sequence).

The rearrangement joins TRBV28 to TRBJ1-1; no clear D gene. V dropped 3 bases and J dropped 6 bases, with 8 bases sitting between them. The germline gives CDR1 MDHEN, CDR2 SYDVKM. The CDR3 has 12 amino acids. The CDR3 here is CASSFVPSEAFF. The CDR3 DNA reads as TGTGCCAGCAGTTTCGTACCCTCTGAAGCTTTCTTT.

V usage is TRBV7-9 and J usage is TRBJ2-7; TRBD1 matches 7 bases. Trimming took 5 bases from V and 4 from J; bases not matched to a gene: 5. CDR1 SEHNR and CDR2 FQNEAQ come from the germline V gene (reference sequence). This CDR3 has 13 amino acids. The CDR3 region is CASSQPGGYEQYF. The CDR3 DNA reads TGTGCCAGCAGCCAGCCAGGGGGTTACGAGCAGTACTTC. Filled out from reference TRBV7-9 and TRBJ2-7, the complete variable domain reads DTGVSQNPRHKITKRGQNVTFRCDPISEHNRLYWYRQTLGQGPEFLTYFQNEAQLEKSRLLSDRFSAERPKGSFSTLEIQRTEQGDSAMYLCASSQPGGYEQYFGPGTRLTVT.

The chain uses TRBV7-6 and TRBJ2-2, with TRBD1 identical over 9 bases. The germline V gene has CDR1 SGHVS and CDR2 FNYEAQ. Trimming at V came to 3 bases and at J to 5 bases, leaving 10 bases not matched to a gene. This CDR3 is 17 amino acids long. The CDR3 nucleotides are TGTGCCAGCAGCTTTAGCCGGGACAGGGCGGAAACCGGGGAGCTGTTTTTT. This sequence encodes CASSFSRDRAETGELFF.

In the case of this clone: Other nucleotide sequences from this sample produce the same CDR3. CDR3: CASSLSGANVLTF. The CDR3 region has the DNA TGTGCCAGCAGCCTTTCTGGGGCCAACGTCCTGACTTTC. The chain joins TRBV28 to TRBJ2-6; D uncertain. CDR3 length equals 13 residues. Per germline, CDR1 MDHEN and CDR2 SYDVKM. Trimming removed 6 bases from V and 1 base from J, with 4 bases in between.

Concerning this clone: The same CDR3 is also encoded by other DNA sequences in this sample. CDR3 sequence: CSVDPGQGTDTQYF. In DNA, the CDR3 is TGCAGCGTTGACCCCGGACAGGGCACAGATACGCAGTATTTT. The chain is built from TRBV29-1 and TRBJ2-3; TRBD1 matches 7 bases. This CDR3 comprises 14 residues. V dropped 3 bases and J dropped 1; count of bases not matched to a gene: 4. The germline CDR1 and CDR2 sequences are SQVTM and ANQGSEA.

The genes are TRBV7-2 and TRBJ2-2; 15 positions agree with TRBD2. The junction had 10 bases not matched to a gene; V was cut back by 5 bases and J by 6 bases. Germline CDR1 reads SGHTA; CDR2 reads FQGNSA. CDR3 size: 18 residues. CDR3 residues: CASSPSGTSGRFAGELFF. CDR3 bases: TGTGCCAGCAGCCCGAGCGGGACTAGCGGGAGGTTCGCCGGGGAGCTGTTTTTT.

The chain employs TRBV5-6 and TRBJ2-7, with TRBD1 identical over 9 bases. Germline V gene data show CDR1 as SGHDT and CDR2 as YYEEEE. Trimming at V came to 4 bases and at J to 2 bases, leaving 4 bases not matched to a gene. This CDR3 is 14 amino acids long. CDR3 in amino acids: CASSRDRDPYEQYF. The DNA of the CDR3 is TGTGCCAGCAGCCGGGACAGGGACCCCTACGAGCAGTACTTC.